The 13 T cell receptor beta chains listed next were all sequenced from one sample in a study of blood T cell repertoires in COVID-19. Repertoires were generated with immunoSEQ multiplex PCR, while TCRdb's copy carries only in-frame clones and drops some. The sample has 140,000 to 150,000 clones, approximately 90% seen once. Sample: PBMCs or T cells enriched from blood (not recorded which). These receptors originate from a man in his fifties who had recovered from COVID-19.

This clone is a singleton in its sample. The CDR3 region is CASSLFRPNTGELFF. As DNA, the CDR3 is TGTGCCAGCAGCTTGTTCAGGCCGAACACCGGGGAGCTGTTTTTT. The chain links TRBV5-4 to TRBJ2-2; D ambiguous. V was clipped by 1 base and J by 0 bases, with 7 bases between them. The CDR3 sequence is 15 residues long. Germline V lookup: CDR1 SGHNT, CDR2 YYREEE (reference sequence).

This chain uses TRBV24-1 with TRBJ2-3; 13 bases align to TRBD2. Germline V CDR1 and CDR2: KGHDR, SFDVKD. CDR3 length: 18 amino acids. The junction had 5 bases not matched to a gene; V was cut back by 3 bases and J by 0 bases. CDR3 loop: CATSDTSGGAPSTDTQYF. The CDR3 coding sequence is TGTGCCACCAGTGATACTAGCGGGGGGGCCCCCAGCACAGATACGCAGTATTTT.

The chain uses TRBV4-2 and TRBJ2-1; 14 bases are shared with TRBD2. The CDR3 extends over 16 amino acids. V shed 4 bases, J shed 4 bases, and the junction held 3 bases outside the gene matches. Germline CDR1 is LGHNA and CDR2 is YNFKEQ. The CDR3 DNA reads as TGTGCCAGCAGCCTGGGACTAGCGGGGGAGTACAATGAGCAGTTCTTC. Translation gives CASSLGLAGEYNEQFF.

The chain carries TRBV4-1 and TRBJ1-1; D remains unclear. With 9 bases removed from V and 0 bases from J, the gap between germline ends came to 11 bases. CDR1 is MGHRA and CDR2 is YSYEKL in the germline V gene. The CDR3 has 13 residues. CDR3 DNA: TGCGCCAGTGGAGGTTTGATGAACACTGAAGCTTTCTTT. Translation: CASGGLMNTEAFF.

J is TRBJ1-1 and V is TRBV2; 8 bases fit TRBD1. The CDR3 is made up of 13 amino acids. CDR1 is SNHLY, CDR2 FYNNEI, per germline. With 4 bases clipped from V and 5 bases from J, the junction kept 3 bases outside the gene matches. The CDR3 DNA reads as TGTGCCAGCAGTGTCAGGGGGCGGACTGAAGCTTTCTTT. Amino acid sequence: CASSVRGRTEAFF. The full variable domain, in which reference TRBV2 and TRBJ1-1 provide the parts outside the CDR3, is EPEVTQTPSHQVTQMGQEVILRCVPISNHLYFYWYRQILGQKVEFLVSFYNNEISEKSEIFDDQFSVERPDGSNFTLKIRSTKLEDSAMYFCASSVRGRTEAFFGQGTRLTVV.

This sequence joins TRBV11-3 and TRBJ2-3; 9 positions match TRBD1. Per germline, CDR1 SGHNT and CDR2 YENEEA. V was pared by 5 bases and J by 1 base, with 4 bases of the junction left unmatched. The CDR3 spans 15 residues. The CDR3 bases are TGTGCCAGCAGCCAGGGACAGGGCCGCACAGATACGCAGTATTTT. This codes for CASSQGQGRTDTQYF.

In its sample, this clone was seen once. This chain connects TRBV2 to TRBJ1-4; D is undetermined. V lost 2 bases to trimming and J lost 7 bases, with 11 bases between them. This CDR3 comprises 14 residues. Germline V gene lookup returns CDR1 SNHLY and CDR2 FYNNEI. DNA for the CDR3: TGTGCCAGCAGTGAACGCCAGGCAGGTGAAAAACTGTTTTTT. Protein product: CASSERQAGEKLFF.

The chain joins TRBV19 to TRBJ1-2; 7 bases match TRBD1. V lost 7 bases to trimming and J lost 2 bases; unmatched junction nucleotides: 13. CDR3 length: 16 residues. Germline assignment: CDR1 LNHDA and CDR2 SQIVND (reference sequence). CDR3 DNA: TGTGCCAGTACAAAGTACGACAGGGATAAGAACTATGGCTACACCTTC. Its protein product is CASTKYDRDKNYGYTF.

The CDR3 DNA reads TGTGCCAGCACCCCCCGGGACAGGGCCTACGAGCAGTACTTC. It is translated as CASTPRDRAYEQYF. The chain combines TRBV3-1 (or the pseudogene TRBV3-2) with TRBJ2-7, with 9 bases lining up with TRBD1. Germline trimming cut 7 bases from V and 2 bases from J; bases unmatched to any gene: 6. Germline V gene lookup returns CDR1 LGHDT and CDR2 YNNKEL (reference sequence). The CDR3 has 14 residues.

This chain connects TRBV7-2 to TRBJ2-1, with TRBD2 identical over 12 bases. CDR1 is SGHTA, CDR2 FQGNSA, per germline. V lost 6 bases, J lost 8 bases, and 14 bases stayed unmatched. The CDR3 is made up of 17 amino acids. As DNA, the CDR3 is TGTGCCAGCAGATACAACCCCGGGACTAGCGGGCTGGATGAGCAGTTCTTC. The encoded protein is CASRYNPGTSGLDEQFF.

The V gene is TRBV28, the J gene TRBJ1-2; 7 bases match TRBD1. Germline assignment: CDR1 MDHEN and CDR2 SYDVKM. V lost 6 bases to trimming and J lost 6 bases; unmatched junction nucleotides: 13. The CDR3 totals 15 residues. The CDR3 protein is CASRTDPGGRNGYTF. CDR3 nucleotides: TGTGCCAGCAGAACGGACCCAGGGGGACGTAATGGCTACACCTTC.

The genes are TRBV6-5 and TRBJ1-5; D may be TRBD1 (6 bases). The V end was cut by 5 bases, the J end by 6 bases, with 14 bases between. The CDR3 sequence is 14 residues long. CDR1 is MNHEY and CDR2 is SVGAGI in the germline V gene. The CDR3 is CASSKTGRVQPQHF. CDR3 nucleotides: TGTGCCAGCAGTAAAACAGGGAGGGTTCAGCCCCAGCATTTT.

The rearrangement uses TRBV9 and TRBJ1-5; tentative D call: TRBD1 (5 bases). CDR3 length equals 14 residues. The ends were cut back, 3 bases at V and 2 bases at J, with 9 bases in the middle. Germline loops: CDR1 SGDLS, CDR2 YYNGEE. In DNA form, the CDR3 reads TGTGCCAGCAGCGCGACCAGGGGCAATCAGCCCCAGCATTTT. It codes for CASSATRGNQPQHF.